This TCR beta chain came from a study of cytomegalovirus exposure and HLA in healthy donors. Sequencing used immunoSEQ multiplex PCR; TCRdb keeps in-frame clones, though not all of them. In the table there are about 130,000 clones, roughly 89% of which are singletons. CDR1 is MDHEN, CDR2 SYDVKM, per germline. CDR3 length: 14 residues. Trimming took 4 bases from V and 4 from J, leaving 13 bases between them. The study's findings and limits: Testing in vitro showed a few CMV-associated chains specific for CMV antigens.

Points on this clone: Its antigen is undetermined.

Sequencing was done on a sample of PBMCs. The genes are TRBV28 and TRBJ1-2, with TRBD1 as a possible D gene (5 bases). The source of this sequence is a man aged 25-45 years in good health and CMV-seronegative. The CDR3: CASSWKGGVYGYTF. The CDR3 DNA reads TGTGCCAGCAGTTGGAAGGGAGGGGTCTATGGCTACACCTTC.